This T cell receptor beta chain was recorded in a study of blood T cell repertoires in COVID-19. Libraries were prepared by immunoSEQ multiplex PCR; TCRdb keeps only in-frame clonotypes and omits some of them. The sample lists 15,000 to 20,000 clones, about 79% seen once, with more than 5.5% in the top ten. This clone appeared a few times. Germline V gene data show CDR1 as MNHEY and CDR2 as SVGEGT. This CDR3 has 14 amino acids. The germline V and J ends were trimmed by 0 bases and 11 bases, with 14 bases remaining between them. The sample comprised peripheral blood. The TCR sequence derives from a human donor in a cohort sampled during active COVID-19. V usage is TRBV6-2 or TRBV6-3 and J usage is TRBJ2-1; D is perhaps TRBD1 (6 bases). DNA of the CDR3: TGTGCCAGCAGTTACTCGACAGGATCCTACCAGCAGTTCTTC. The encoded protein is CASSYSTGSYQQFF.